This entry lists 7 T cell receptor beta chains sequenced from one sample in a study of Ad26.COV2.S vaccination and SARS-CoV-2 variants. TCRdb's copy holds only in-frame clones and misses some; the assay was immunoSEQ multiplex PCR. The sample contains fewer than 500,000 clones, 80% to 90% of which appear only once. Specified treatment: around 19 received Ad26.COV2.S at low or high dose, single or two shots; 5 received placebo; per-sample allocation not given. It was on day 63 after the first vaccine or placebo injection that samples were taken. Sample: peripheral blood, taken in a trial of Ad26.COV2.S vaccine versus placebo. These receptors all stem from a person between 18 and 60 years old who received the Ad26.COV2.S COVID-19 vaccine or a placebo.

About this clone: The same CDR3 also results from other DNA sequences found in this sample. The chain links TRBV5-1 to TRBJ1-1; D is unclear. The CDR3 consists of 14 residues. The germline V gene has CDR1 SGHRS and CDR2 YFSETQ. V gave up 0 bases and J gave up 1 base, with 7 bases separating them. CDR3 DNA sequence: TGCGCCAGCAGCTTGGGTCAGCCGAACACTGAAGCTTTCTTT. Amino acids: CASSLGQPNTEAFF.

This sequence joins TRBV28 and TRBJ1-1; D is ambiguous. V lost 3 bases, J lost 5 bases, and 7 bases lay in between. The CDR3 is 12 amino acids. Germline V gives CDR1 MDHEN, CDR2 SYDVKM. The CDR3 coding sequence is TGTGCCAGCAGTTTCTCCTCGACTGAAGCTTTCTTT. Its translation: CASSFSSTEAFF.

The chain is built from TRBV11-2 and TRBJ1-2; D remains ambiguous. CDR1 and CDR2 (germline): SGHAT, FQNNGV. Trimming shortened V by 6 bases and J by 3 bases, and 5 bases separated the two germline ends. The CDR3 runs to 11 residues. In DNA form, the CDR3 reads TGTGCCAGCAGTCAATACTATGGCTACACCTTC. This translates into CASSQYYGYTF.

In DNA form, the CDR3 reads TGTGCCAGCAGCCTACAGCACTCCTACAATGAGCAGTTCTTC. Its protein is CASSLQHSYNEQFF. This chain uses TRBV7-3 with TRBJ2-1; D remains unclear. CDR3 size: 14 residues. Germline loops: CDR1 SGHTA, CDR2 FQGTGA. V was pared by 5 bases and J by 0 bases, with 8 bases between.

The chain combines TRBV1 with TRBJ1-2. TRBV1 is a listed pseudogene. The CDR3 length is 18 residues. CDR3 region: CTSSPRMLMGPVAWGYTF. In DNA, the CDR3 is TGCACCAGCAGCCCTAGGATGCTAATGGGACCAGTGGCCTGGGGCTACACCTTC.

The sample holds a few counts of this clone. The chain combines TRBV7-9 with TRBJ1-1; 12 nucleotides line up with TRBD1. J was trimmed by 11 bases and V by 5 bases; bases with no gene match: 9. The germline V gene has CDR1 SEHNR and CDR2 FQNEAQ (reference sequence). CDR3 length: 14 amino acids. The CDR3 loop is CASSRPGQGASAFF. The CDR3 nucleotides read TGTGCCAGCAGCCGCCCGGGACAGGGGGCTTCGGCTTTCTTT.

The CDR3 DNA sequence: TGTGCCAGCAGTTATGGACTAGCGGGGTTCGCGAACACCGGGGAGCTGTTTTTT. Translated, it gives CASSYGLAGFANTGELFF. The chain recombines TRBV6-2 or TRBV6-3 with TRBJ2-2; 12 nucleotides match TRBD2. The junction had 5 bases not matched to a gene; V was cut back by 3 bases and J by 0 bases. CDR3 size: 18 residues. The germline gives CDR1 MNHEY, CDR2 SVGEGT.